Listed below are T cell receptor beta chains from one sample, sequenced in a study of T cell responses to AZD1222 COVID-19 vaccine. Profiled with immunoSEQ multiplex PCR; TCRdb holds only in-frame clones, not every one. Of 95,000 to 150,000 clones in the sample, 85% to 90% were seen once. The specimen comprised peripheral blood, sampled on day 0 of AZD1222 vaccination. These receptors were collected from an adult in good health. Both conserved end residues are trimmed from each CDR3. Each record gives: V gene, clone size, CDR3 protein. Clone size is stated in some rows and not others, as once, few, many or a class when expanded.

TRBV27 | . | ASSSRDSNQPQH
TRBV6-5 | . | ASSYGQGAPWEQY
TRBV11-3 | few | ASSLTGGDTGELF
TRBV6-5 | . | ASSAGTGGSPLH
TRBV7-3 | . | ASSFTGEDYGYT
TRBV3-1/TRBV3-2 | . | ASRPTQGAREQY
TRBV19 | . | ASHQWGSNQPQH
TRBV28 | . | ASSFIQGGHYGYT
TRBV11-1 | . | ASAQVGSSYEQY
TRBV28 | . | ASSPPGGSPLH
TRBV6-4 | . | ASSDTRTGELF
TRBV6-5 | . | ASSSYRELSEQY
TRBV2 | . | ASRGLSSYNSPLH
TRBV5-8 | once | ASSPNIQY
TRBV7-2 | . | ASSLASGAKDTQY
TRBV28 | . | ASSPAGTNEKLF
TRBV5-1 | . | ASTSGTGDTYEQY
TRBV15 | . | ATSRERGRLTDTQY
TRBV2 | . | ASLPPGPEAF
TRBV30 | . | AWSDRGTWNEQF
TRBV27 | once | ASSLVQGNEKLF
TRBV7-9 | few | ASSLVVAAEAF
TRBV6-5 | . | ASGETPDGAETQY
TRBV19 | . | GSGTYGYT
TRBV27 | . | ATAHRNEGYT
TRBV10-3 | . | AISESFFGRQGEY
TRBV5-1 | . | ASSSRGANGYT
TRBV20-1 | . | SASVAGGPEETQY
TRBV18 | . | ASSPGRARYGYT
TRBV6-5 | once | ASTTFRGAGDGYT
TRBV27 | once | ASSLLQQGSTEAF
TRBV2 | . | ASSFDTFPGGYT
TRBV5-4 | . | ASSLFPGGQETQY
TRBV4-2 | once | ASSQGDGGQADTQY
TRBV7-3 | once | ASSLPYTGELF
TRBV19 | . | ASRTGLGGYT
TRBV14 | . | ASSQYGNSNSPLH
TRBV7-9 | . | ASSFPGTSDEQY
TRBV13 | . | ASSSRTEAF
TRBV5-1 | . | ASSSGTLNEQF
TRBV6-1 | . | ASSEFRASYEQY
TRBV28 | . | ASSGNGRDTQY
TRBV28 | . | ASGRREKLF
TRBV19 | . | ASSMDSGPYNSPLH
TRBV25-1 | . | ASSERGRWGTEAF
TRBV14 | . | ASSQGGYNRRMEQY
TRBV7-9 | . | ASSLTGIKSRNTIY
TRBV3-1/TRBV3-2 | . | ASSQDLGGYEQY
TRBV28 | . | ASSPLGLPTYNEQF
TRBV2 | . | ASRDTGSPLH
TRBV18 | . | ASSSRPGTGGFATNEKLF
TRBV5-4 | . | ASSLGDVSSYEQY
TRBV5-4 | . | ASSLGAGQNEKLF
TRBV20-1 | . | SASDQGTEAF
TRBV5-1 | once | ASSPRDWGLNTEAF